This is a list of T cell receptor beta chains from one sample in a study of OX40 agonist ivuxolimab in advanced cancers. TCRdb's copy holds only in-frame clones and misses some; the assay was immunoSEQ multiplex PCR. Of 95,000 to 120,000 clones in the sample, 75% to 95% were seen once. The source was CD4+ or CD8+ T cells sorted from blood, collected in a trial of the OX40 agonist ivuxolimab. These receptors originate from an adult with an advanced solid tumor such as melanoma, head and neck, liver or kidney cancer. The CDR3 runs from the conserved cysteine through the conserved F or W. Each record gives: J gene, V gene, D gene, clone size, CDR3 protein, CDR3 DNA. D genes are given only for firm matches. Only part of the rows carry a size: once, few, many, or a class if the clone is expanded.

J: TRBJ2-3
V: TRBV6-6
D: -
size: once
CDR3: CASTSHDTQYF
DNA: TGTGCCAGCACGTCACACGATACGCAGTATTTT

J: TRBJ1-2
V: TRBV6-5
D: -
size: once
CDR3: CASTRDRIIYGYTF
DNA: TGTGCCAGCACCAGAGACAGGATCATCTATGGCTACACCTTC

J: TRBJ2-5
V: TRBV5-1
D: -
size: -
CDR3: CASSLEVETQYF
DNA: TGCGCCAGCAGCTTGGAGGTGGAGACCCAGTACTTC

J: TRBJ2-7
V: TRBV11-2
D: -
size: -
CDR3: CASSPVRAHEQYF
DNA: TGTGCCAGCAGCCCCGTAAGAGCCCACGAGCAGTACTTC

J: TRBJ2-4
V: TRBV11-2
D: -
size: -
CDR3: CASRALAKNIQYF
DNA: TGTGCCAGCAGGGCTCTAGCCAAAAACATTCAGTACTTC

J: TRBJ2-7
V: TRBV9
D: TRBD1
size: -
CDR3: CASSASDRGLREQYF
DNA: TGTGCCAGCAGCGCTTCGGACAGGGGGTTGAGGGAGCAGTACTTC

J: TRBJ2-2
V: TRBV7-9
D: TRBD1
size: -
CDR3: CASSLVGTGNGGELFF
DNA: TGTGCCAGCAGCTTAGTTGGGACAGGGAATGGAGGGGAGCTGTTTTTT

J: TRBJ2-7
V: TRBV11-2
D: TRBD1
size: -
CDR3: CASSRIQGPTYEQYF
DNA: TGTGCCAGCAGCCGAATACAGGGGCCGACCTACGAGCAGTACTTC

J: TRBJ1-6
V: TRBV19
D: -
size: -
CDR3: CASSMPIRGSPLHF
DNA: TGTGCCAGTAGTATGCCCATAAGGGGATCACCCCTCCACTTT

J: TRBJ2-3
V: TRBV5-6
D: -
size: -
CDR3: CASSSVGAPSTDTQYF
DNA: TGTGCCAGCAGCTCCGTGGGGGCGCCTAGCACAGATACGCAGTATTTT

J: TRBJ1-5
V: TRBV6-1
D: -
size: -
CDR3: CASSHLSGVDQPQHF
DNA: TGTGCCAGCAGCCACCTTAGCGGTGTAGATCAGCCCCAGCATTTT

J: TRBJ1-1
V: TRBV6-6
D: TRBD1
size: -
CDR3: CASSFRTGGETEAFF
DNA: TGTGCCAGCAGTTTCCGGACAGGGGGGGAAACTGAAGCTTTCTTT

J: TRBJ1-6
V: TRBV7-3
D: -
size: -
CDR3: CASSSVGGSPLHF
DNA: TGTGCCAGCAGCTCCGTCGGCGGGTCACCCCTCCACTTT

J: TRBJ2-5
V: TRBV18
D: TRBD1
size: few
CDR3: CASSLGTAQETQYF
DNA: TGTGCCAGCTCACTAGGGACAGCCCAAGAGACCCAGTACTTC

J: TRBJ1-4
V: TRBV6-6
D: -
size: -
CDR3: CASSYSDSFNEKLFF
DNA: TGTGCCAGCAGTTACTCGGACAGCTTCAATGAAAAACTGTTTTTT

J: TRBJ1-1
V: TRBV13
D: -
size: -
CDR3: CASSSRDLTEAFF
DNA: TGTGCCAGCAGCTCCCGGGACCTCACTGAAGCTTTCTTT

J: TRBJ2-2
V: TRBV11-3
D: -
size: -
CDR3: CASTHRGTGELFF
DNA: TGTGCCAGCACCCATAGGGGGACCGGGGAGCTGTTTTTT

J: TRBJ2-2
V: TRBV7-6
D: -
size: -
CDR3: CASSLGASLPGELFF
DNA: TGTGCCAGCAGCTTAGGAGCGAGTCTGCCCGGGGAGCTGTTTTTT

J: TRBJ2-3
V: TRBV9
D: -
size: -
CDR3: CASSVQTDTQYF
DNA: TGTGCCAGCAGCGTCCAAACAGATACGCAGTATTTT

J: TRBJ2-2
V: TRBV5-8
D: TRBD1
size: once
CDR3: CASSPGQRNTGELFF
DNA: TGTGCCAGCAGCCCGGGACAGAGGAACACCGGGGAGCTGTTTTTT

J: TRBJ2-7
V: TRBV27
D: -
size: -
CDR3: CATWKNEGTYEQYF
DNA: TGTGCCACCTGGAAGAACGAGGGGACCTACGAGCAGTACTTC

J: TRBJ1-1
V: TRBV2
D: -
size: -
CDR3: CASTLSHGAEAFF
DNA: TGTGCCAGCACCCTCTCACACGGGGCTGAAGCTTTCTTT

J: TRBJ2-3
V: TRBV27
D: TRBD2
size: -
CDR3: CASSLTGGAGTDTQYF
DNA: TGTGCCAGCAGTTTAACCGGGGGGGCCGGCACAGATACGCAGTATTTT

J: TRBJ1-2
V: TRBV7-9
D: TRBD1
size: -
CDR3: CASREGQGHGYTF
DNA: TGTGCCAGCAGGGAGGGACAGGGACATGGCTACACCTTC

J: TRBJ2-5
V: TRBV6-6
D: -
size: -
CDR3: CASSSMGGRETQYF
DNA: TGTGCCAGCAGTTCAATGGGGGGCCGGGAGACCCAGTACTTC

J: TRBJ2-7
V: TRBV27
D: -
size: -
CDR3: CASRRVGGYEQYF
DNA: TGTGCCAGCAGGCGAGTCGGGGGCTACGAGCAGTACTTC

J: TRBJ2-7
V: TRBV27
D: -
size: -
CDR3: CASSQGFTYEQYF
DNA: TGTGCCAGCAGCCAAGGGTTCACCTACGAGCAGTACTTC

J: TRBJ1-1
V: TRBV19
D: -
size: -
CDR3: CASSPRGQTGVDTEAFF
DNA: TGTGCCAGTAGTCCAAGAGGGCAGACTGGTGTGGACACTGAAGCTTTCTTT

J: TRBJ2-7
V: TRBV16
D: TRBD1
size: few
CDR3: CASSQTTGASSYEQYF
DNA: TGTGCCAGCAGCCAAACGACAGGGGCAAGCTCCTACGAGCAGTACTTC